A selection of T cell receptor beta chains follows, all from one sample in a study of identical twins. In TCRdb, the 5' RACE reads were re-called with MiXCR into one record per CDR3 protein. Of about 1.7 million distinct CDR3 sequences in the sample, 32% were seen once. Sequencing was carried out using cord blood. Receptor source: a newborn girl in good health. The CDR3 runs from the conserved cysteine through the conserved F or W. Fields, in order: CDR3 protein, CDR3 DNA, D gene, V gene, clone size, J gene. A D gene is named only where the DNA matches it firmly. The listing skips clone size in some rows; elsewhere it reads once, few, many or a size class.

CASSEGLTDTQYF TGTGCCAGCAGTGAAGGACTCACAGATACGCAGTATTTT - TRBV2 - TRBJ2-3
CASSQGVWQYF TGTGCCAGCAGCCAAGGTGTTTGGCAGTACTTC - TRBV3-1 - TRBJ2-7
CASSSKLIAGARTQYF TGTGCCAGCAGCTCAAAACTCATAGCGGGGGCCAGGACCCAGTACTTC TRBD2 TRBV11-2 - TRBJ2-5
CASNLRGPHGYTF TGTGCCAGCAACCTCAGGGGGCCCCATGGCTACACCTTC TRBD1 TRBV2 - TRBJ1-2
CSVAWGPGTEAFF TGCAGCGTTGCCTGGGGCCCCGGGACTGAAGCTTTCTTT - TRBV29-1 - TRBJ1-1
CASSFGALGGYGYTF TGTGCCAGCAGTTTTGGGGCATTGGGCGGCTATGGCTACACCTTC - TRBV28 many TRBJ1-2
CASSQDGKGYEQFF TGTGCCAGCAGCCAAGATGGAAAGGGCTACGAGCAGTTCTTC - TRBV3-1 - TRBJ2-1
CASSLPAGVTGELFF TGTGCCAGCAGTTTACCAGCGGGAGTAACCGGGGAGCTGTTTTTT TRBD2 TRBV12-3/TRBV12-4 - TRBJ2-2
CASGSGLAHNEQFF TGCGCCAGCGGATCGGGACTAGCCCACAATGAGCAGTTCTTC TRBD2 TRBV5-1 few TRBJ2-1
CASSPDRLETQYF TGTGCCAGCAGCCCGGACCGTTTGGAGACCCAGTACTTC - TRBV7-2 - TRBJ2-5
CASSEKGRSNTEAFF TGTGCCAGCAGTGAAAAGGGCAGGTCGAACACTGAAGCTTTCTTT - TRBV6-1 - TRBJ1-1
CASSLTGGGNGQFF TGTGCCAGCAGCCTCACAGGGGGAGGAAATGGGCAGTTCTTC TRBD1 TRBV6-4 - TRBJ2-1
CASRMSGSGPDTQYF TGTGCCAGCCGAATGAGCGGGAGTGGGCCAGATACGCAGTATTTT TRBD2 TRBV6-5 few TRBJ2-3
CASSRAGPSTEAFF TGCGCCAGCAGCCGGGCAGGACCAAGCACTGAAGCTTTCTTT - TRBV5-1 - TRBJ1-1
CASGLVRFDRDSATGELFF TGTGCTAGTGGTTTGGTAAGGTTTGACAGGGACAGCGCGACCGGGGAGCTGTTTTTT TRBD1 TRBV12-5 - TRBJ2-2
CASSLKIWDSLNYGYTF TGTGCCAGCAGCTTAAAGATCTGGGACAGTCTTAACTATGGCTACACCTTC TRBD1 TRBV7-2 - TRBJ1-2
CSVENHRGPNYGYTF TGCAGCGTTGAGAACCACAGGGGGCCTAACTATGGCTACACCTTC TRBD1 TRBV29-1 many TRBJ1-2
CASSYELAGAGDTQYF TGTGCCAGCAGTTACGAGCTAGCGGGAGCAGGAGATACGCAGTATTTT TRBD2 TRBV6-6 few TRBJ2-3
CSARDLGPLGFHGYTF TGCAGTGCTAGAGATCTGGGGCCCCTGGGGTTCCATGGCTACACCTTC - TRBV20-1 - TRBJ1-2
CSARVQPSEKLFF TGCAGTGCTAGAGTTCAGCCGTCCGAAAAACTGTTTTTT - TRBV20-1 - TRBJ1-4
CSGYERGSTDTQYF TGCAGCGGGTATGAAAGGGGGAGCACAGATACGCAGTATTTT - TRBV29-1 many TRBJ2-3
CSARRLAGAYNEQFF TGCAGTGCTAGAAGGCTAGCGGGAGCCTACAATGAGCAGTTCTTC TRBD2 TRBV20-1 many TRBJ2-1
CASSSLAGNTGELFF TGTGCCAGCAGTTCGCTGGCGGGAAACACCGGGGAGCTGTTTTTT - TRBV12-3/TRBV12-4 few TRBJ2-2
CASSSREWTEAFF TGTGCCAGCAGCTCCAGGGAATGGACTGAAGCTTTCTTT - TRBV7-2 - TRBJ1-1
CASSQLAGLAGELFF TGTGCCAGCAGCCAGCTAGCGGGATTAGCCGGGGAGCTGTTTTTT TRBD2 TRBV12-3/TRBV12-4 once TRBJ2-2
CASSPGLAGDQFF TGCGCCAGCAGCCCGGGACTAGCGGGGGACCAGTTCTTC TRBD2 TRBV5-1 few TRBJ2-1
CATRTGTNTEAFF TGCGCCACCCGGACAGGAACCAACACTGAAGCTTTCTTT TRBD1 TRBV5-1 few TRBJ1-1
CASSPLGTGGLFRAYEQYF TGTGCCAGCAGTCCCCTTGGGACAGGGGGCCTCTTCAGGGCCTACGAGCAGTACTTC TRBD1 TRBV28 few TRBJ2-7
CATSREKGLNSYEQYF TGTGCCACCAGCAGAGAAAAGGGACTTAACTCCTACGAGCAGTACTTC - TRBV15 few TRBJ2-7
CASSLGGGPQETQYF TGTGCCAGCAGCTTAGGGGGAGGGCCACAAGAGACCCAGTACTTC TRBD2 TRBV7-2 - TRBJ2-5
CASRGLGDNEQFF TGTGCCAGCCGGGGACTAGGCGACAATGAGCAGTTCTTC TRBD2 TRBV12-3/TRBV12-4 few TRBJ2-1
CASSFGGSSPYNEQFF TGTGCCAGCAGCTTTGGAGGGTCAAGCCCGTACAATGAGCAGTTCTTC - TRBV5-5 - TRBJ2-1
CASSFWDLTGTSTDTQYF TGTGCCAGCAGCTTTTGGGACCTGACAGGGACGAGCACAGATACGCAGTATTTT TRBD1 TRBV7-9 - TRBJ2-3
CAGSGGQSSSYEQYF TGTGCCGGCAGCGGGGGACAGTCGAGCTCCTACGAGCAGTACTTC - TRBV6-1 few TRBJ2-7
CATSDLLHGDNEQFF TGTGCCACCAGTGATCTGTTACATGGGGACAATGAGCAGTTCTTC - TRBV24-1 few TRBJ2-1
CASSYGLGGSDTQYF TGTGCCAGCAGTTACGGTCTAGGCGGCTCAGATACGCAGTATTTT - TRBV6-2/TRBV6-3 - TRBJ2-3
CASRAAISNQPQHF TGTGCCAGCAGGGCGGCTATTAGCAATCAGCCCCAGCATTTT - TRBV6-5 - TRBJ1-5
CSARLTRRVQNIQYF TGCAGTGCTAGACTGACCAGACGGGTCCAAAACATTCAGTACTTC - TRBV20-1 - TRBJ2-4
CSARPSGRVYNEQFF TGCAGTGCTAGACCCAGCGGGAGAGTCTACAATGAGCAGTTCTTC TRBD2 TRBV20-1 - TRBJ2-1
CAISESTIGAVFKETQYF TGTGCCATCAGTGAGTCGACAATAGGGGCCGTCTTTAAAGAGACCCAGTACTTC - TRBV10-3 - TRBJ2-5
CAISDPAGGSNEQFF TGTGCCATCAGTGATCCAGCGGGGGGGAGCAATGAGCAGTTCTTC TRBD2 TRBV10-3 few TRBJ2-1
CASSVARDRKNTEAFF TGTGCCAGCAGCGTAGCGAGGGACAGAAAGAACACTGAAGCTTTCTTT TRBD1 TRBV9 - TRBJ1-1
CSVARGTGVNQPQHF TGCAGCGTAGCTCGGGGGACAGGAGTAAATCAGCCCCAGCATTTT TRBD1 TRBV29-1 few TRBJ1-5
CASSSTLRGTNEKLFF TGTGCCAGCAGCTCTACGCTGAGGGGAACTAATGAAAAACTGTTTTTT - TRBV9 few TRBJ1-4
CASSLKGWDGYTF TGTGCCAGCAGTTTAAAGGGGTGGGATGGCTACACCTTC - TRBV12-3/TRBV12-4 few TRBJ1-2
CASSDDRNYGYTF TGTGCCAGCAGTGACGACCGTAACTATGGCTACACCTTC - TRBV12-3/TRBV12-4 - TRBJ1-2
CASSPGATNYGYTF TGTGCCAGCTCACCCGGGGCTACTAACTATGGCTACACCTTC - TRBV5-1 - TRBJ1-2
CASVPLAAKQFF TGTGCCAGCGTCCCCCTAGCGGCCAAGCAGTTCTTC TRBD2 TRBV3-1 many TRBJ2-1
CASSFSGLANNEQFF TGCGCCAGCAGCTTCTCTGGACTAGCAAACAATGAGCAGTTCTTC TRBD2 TRBV5-1 few TRBJ2-1
CASSPLGFQETQYF TGTGCCAGCTCACCATTGGGATTCCAAGAGACCCAGTACTTC - TRBV18 few TRBJ2-5
CASSQDRPAGGSGANVLTF TGTGCCAGCAGCCAAGATCGTCCAGCGGGGGGCTCTGGGGCCAACGTCCTGACTTTC TRBD2 TRBV4-2 few TRBJ2-6
CASRWSGSVYGYTF TGTGCCAGCAGGTGGTCGGGGTCCGTCTATGGCTACACCTTC - TRBV2 few TRBJ1-2
CATSRDSDEGTDTQYF TGTGCCACCAGCAGAGATTCTGACGAGGGCACAGATACGCAGTATTTT - TRBV15 few TRBJ2-3
CASSGPGRSNSPLHF TGTGCCAGCAGTGGCCCGGGACGGTCTAATTCACCCCTCCACTTT - TRBV6-1 - TRBJ1-6
CASSFGGLGNQPQHF TGTGCCAGCAGTTTTGGGGGGCTAGGCAATCAGCCCCAGCATTTT - TRBV12-3/TRBV12-4 many TRBJ1-5
CASTPGGLASDEQYF TGTGCCAGCACTCCGGGGGGCCTTGCGAGTGACGAGCAGTACTTC - TRBV28 - TRBJ2-7
CASSAAAGGSTDTQYF TGCGCCAGCAGCGCGGCGGCGGGGGGGAGCACAGATACGCAGTATTTT TRBD2 TRBV5-1 few TRBJ2-3
CASSFLTTGEQYF TGTGCCAGCAGCTTCCTAACCACCGGCGAGCAGTACTTC - TRBV5-6 few TRBJ2-7
CASSYSSVLAGSYEQYF TGTGCCAGCAGTTACTCGTCGGTCCTAGCGGGATCCTACGAGCAGTACTTC TRBD2 TRBV6-2/TRBV6-3 few TRBJ2-7